Listed here are 14 T cell receptor beta chains from one sample, sequenced in a study of post-analysis software for immune sequencing data (dated by TCRdb to between 2014 and 2016). No antigen is known for these receptors. Library preparation used PCR. Sequencing relied on an Illumina HiSeq 2500. To reduce PCR and sequencing biases, unique molecular identifiers were built into the TCR beta cDNA libraries. TCRdb reprocessed the public reads (quality trimming at Q25 with fastp, clone calling with MiXCR) and kept in-frame beta chains. CDR3 protein duplicates are merged, each entry listing the most common genes and DNA. The sample table contains approximately 630,000 distinct CDR3 sequences; only one count was recorded for approximately 60% of them. The top ten clones comprise around 10% of the sample. The investigation overall reported the following: Roughly 5 TRBV segments, including TRBV5-6, TRBV5-1 and TRBV20-1, were significantly more frequent in patients than controls.

The sequencing input was blood. These TCRs come from a girl aged 2-10 years with multiple sclerosis.

This clonotype has more than one count but fewer than ten. V gene TRBV2 combines with J gene TRBJ2-5; 7 bases agree with TRBD1. CDR3 length: 12 residues. Trimming cost V 7 bases and J 2 bases; bases outside gene matches: 1. CDR1 and CDR2 (germline): SNHLY, FYNNEI. The CDR3 reads CASNRGQETQYF. In DNA form, the CDR3 reads TGTGCCAGCAACAGGGGTCAAGAGACCCAGTACTTC. Complete variable domain (other parts from reference TRBV2 and TRBJ2-5): EPEVTQTPSHQVTQMGQEVILRCVPISNHLYFYWYRQILGQKVEFLVSFYNNEISEKSEIFDDQFSVERPDGSNFTLKIRSTKLEDSAMYFCASNRGQETQYFGPGTRLLVL.

The V gene is TRBV18, the J gene TRBJ1-2; the D is unclear. V was pared by 3 bases and J by 2 bases, with 13 bases between. The CDR3 consists of 15 residues. CDR1 and CDR2 (germline): KGHSH, LQKENI. CDR3 region: CASSPGRQANYGYTF. The CDR3 region has the DNA TGTGCCAGCTCACCGGGCAGGCAAGCCAACTATGGCTACACCTTC.

In nucleotides, the CDR3 is TGTGCCAGCACCAGGGTGGATCAAGAGACCCAGTACTTC. This gives the protein CASTRVDQETQYF. The chain has TRBV7-9 and TRBJ2-5; possible D gene TRBD1, 5 bases. V lost 7 bases and J 2 bases, leaving 11 bases between the germline ends. The germline V gene encodes CDR1 SEHNR and CDR2 FQNEAQ (reference sequence). The CDR3 consists of 13 residues.

The chain recombines TRBV12-3 or TRBV12-4 with TRBJ2-5; TRBD1 matches 7 bases. V was pared by 4 bases and J by 1 base, with 6 bases of the junction left unmatched. The CDR3 has 15 amino acids. The CDR3: CASSYEGQPQETQYF. CDR3 DNA: TGTGCCAGCAGTTATGAGGGACAGCCCCAAGAGACCCAGTACTTC.

The gene calls are TRBV29-1 and TRBJ1-1; D uncertain. V was trimmed by 7 bases and J by 4 bases, leaving 19 bases between them. The CDR3 extends over 14 amino acids. Germline values: CDR1 SQVTM, CDR2 ANQGSEA. CDR3 amino acids: CSARSGSRGTEAFF. CDR3 nucleotides: TGCAGCGCCCGGTCGGGTTCCAGAGGCACTGAAGCTTTCTTT.

The rearrangement joins TRBV4-3 to TRBJ2-1; D may be TRBD2 (5 bases). Germline-derived CDR1 and CDR2 are LGHNA and YSLEER. The CDR3 loop spans 13 amino acids. Trimming took 1 base from V and 8 from J, leaving 9 bases between them. The CDR3 spells CASSQGRGHEQFF. As DNA, the CDR3 is TGCGCCAGCAGCCAAGGCCGAGGGCATGAGCAGTTCTTC.

The chain recombines TRBV11-2 with TRBJ1-2, with no clear D. The V gene lost 5 bases and the J gene lost 1 base, with 14 bases spanning the gap. The CDR3 runs to 15 residues. CDR1 and CDR2 from the germline V gene are SGHAT and FQNNGV. The CDR3 region is CASSPLTGVNYGYTF. The CDR3 DNA follows: TGTGCCAGCAGCCCCCTTACCGGGGTTAACTATGGCTACACCTTC.

The gene calls are TRBV2 and TRBJ1-2, with D unclear. Germline values: CDR1 SNHLY, CDR2 FYNNEI. The ends were cut back, 3 bases at V and 8 bases at J, with 16 bases in the middle. CDR3 length: 14 residues. CDR3 sequence: CASSEGRATLGYTF. CDR3 in DNA: TGTGCCAGCAGTGAGGGCCGGGCGACCCTGGGCTACACCTTC.

The chain links TRBV27 to TRBJ2-7; no definite D call. Trimming took off 6 bases at V and 1 base at J, with 10 bases between the two ends. Germline V gene data show CDR1 as MNHEY and CDR2 as SMNVEV (reference sequence). This CDR3 comprises 13 residues. CDR3 DNA: TGTGCCAGCAGACCAACAGAGTCCTACGAGCAGTACTTC. Its protein is CASRPTESYEQYF.

The chain recombines TRBV12-3 or TRBV12-4 with TRBJ2-1; D remains ambiguous. The V gene lost 1 base and the J gene lost 0 bases, with 10 bases spanning the gap. The CDR3 has 16 residues. CDR3 loop: CASSLGDPYSYNEQFF. The CDR3 DNA is TGTGCCAGCAGTTTAGGTGATCCCTACTCCTACAATGAGCAGTTCTTC.

V is TRBV5-1 and J is TRBJ1-1; D possibly corresponds to TRBD1 (6 bases). V was clipped by 4 bases and J by 1 base, with 14 bases between them. Germline CDR1 is SGHRS and CDR2 is YFSETQ. There are 15 residues in the CDR3. The CDR3 is CASSPGQLANTEAFF. In nucleotides, the CDR3 is TGCGCCAGCAGCCCAGGACAGCTAGCGAACACTGAAGCTTTCTTT.

V usage is TRBV12-3 or TRBV12-4 and J usage is TRBJ2-1, with 8 bases that match TRBD2. The V and J ends lost 2 bases and 4 bases, in that order; junction bases with no gene match: 13. This CDR3 comprises 18 residues. As DNA, the CDR3 is TGTGCCAGCAGTTTATGGCTAGCGGGTGCTGCCCGTTACAATGAGCAGTTCTTC. Translation gives CASSLWLAGAARYNEQFF.

The gene calls are TRBV30 and TRBJ2-3, with D perhaps matching TRBD2 (6 bases). From germline, CDR1 is GTSNPN and CDR2 SVGIG (reference sequence). Trimming stripped 1 base from V and 1 base from J, with 12 bases between. CDR3 length: 15 amino acids. CDR3 coding DNA: TGTGCCTGGAGTGAGGGACTTTCGGGCACAGATACGCAGTATTTT. It encodes CAWSEGLSGTDTQYF.

This clonotype was seen only a few times. The chain has TRBV5-1 and TRBJ2-3; TRBD1 agrees at 8 bases. The V gene end was trimmed by 4 bases and the J gene end by 6 bases; junction bases not matched to a gene: 10. The CDR3 has 15 residues. The germline V gene has CDR1 SGHRS and CDR2 YFSETQ. The CDR3 is CASSPGQVWQDTQYF. CDR3 bases: TGCGCCAGCAGCCCGGGACAGGTATGGCAGGATACGCAGTATTTT.